The entry that follows covers one T cell receptor beta chain sequence. In the original workflow: Reference gene primer amplification gave nucleated cell count estimates. Repertoires were generated with immunoSEQ multiplex PCR, while TCRdb's copy carries only in-frame clones and drops some. V, J and clone size are taken as reported in that table, and D and trimming were inferred from the DNA itself. Here the sample spans 100,000 to 120,000 clones, more than 70% being singletons. These data belong to a study of blood T cell repertoires in COVID-19. V was cut by 5 bases and J by 8 bases, with 15 bases left in between. The CDR3 totals 14 residues. CDR1 SEHNR and CDR2 FQNEAQ come from the germline V gene (reference sequence).

The TCR comes from a woman in her forties or fifties with acute or convalescent COVID-19. V usage is TRBV7-9 and J usage is TRBJ1-4; D unresolved. What was sequenced was peripheral blood. CDR3 DNA: TGTGCCAGCAGCACGCCCCCACCCGGGGAAAAACTGTTTTTT. Translation gives CASSTPPPGEKLFF.